The sample holds many counts of the clone carrying this TCR beta chain. These data are taken from a study of T cells in Graves' hyperthyroidism and ophthalmopathy. Trimming left V 3 bases short and J 3 bases short, with 12 bases between. In germline, CDR1 is KGHSH, CDR2 LQKENI. The CDR3 runs 14 residues. The source material, RNA transcripts, was used to amplify TCR beta CDR3 regions. The TCR CDR3 first-round RT-PCR relied on the HTBI primer set. TCRdb re-analysed the multiplex PCR reads in MiXCR, keeping a single row per CDR3 protein. The repertoire holds about 400,000 distinct CDR3 sequences, roughly 14% seen once, with over 10% in the top ten. The diagnoses drew upon clinical symptoms, serum thyroxine and TRAb, thyroid ultrasound and orbital computed tomography.

The V and J genes are TRBV18 and TRBJ2-7; no clear D. This TCR was sampled from a man between 18 and 29 years old with Graves' ophthalmopathy. Sequences were obtained from blood. The CDR3 DNA reads as TGTGCCAGCTCACCTCTCAGCCAGGTCTACGAGCAGTACTTC. Its protein product is CASSPLSQVYEQYF.